The 19 T cell receptor beta chains reported below all come from one sample, sequenced in a study of T cell responses to AZD1222 COVID-19 vaccine (dated by TCRdb to about 2021). To prepare the library, the immunoSEQ multiplex PCR assay was applied. TCRdb carries this immuneACCESS record with in-frame sequences only. Its versions omit some clonotypes, under half of them owing to an unresolved V gene in the studies checked, with the rest unexplained. Counted in this sample were roughly 97,000 clones; about 91% of them appeared once. The top ten clonotypes cover approximately 19% of the sample. In the paper's terms, the time point label means: baseline before first vaccination. The sequenced sample was peripheral blood, obtained on day 0 of AZD1222 vaccination. The receptors here all came from an adult in good health.

This clone was seen at least ten times. Here the CDR3 DNA reads TGTGCCAGCAGCCAAGAAGTGGGGGGGCAGGGTACGCAGTATTTT. Protein: CASSQEVGGQGTQYF. The chain combines TRBV4-2 with TRBJ2-3; D is possibly TRBD2 (7 bases). The CDR3 has 15 residues. The V end lost 0 bases, the J end lost 8 bases, and 15 bases lay between the germline ends. From germline, CDR1 is LGHNA and CDR2 YNFKEQ.

This chain joins TRBV5-1 and TRBJ2-7, with D perhaps TRBD1 or TRBD2 (6 bases each). V was shortened by 4 bases and J by 2 bases, with 22 bases between the two germline ends. From germline, CDR1 is SGHRS and CDR2 YFSETQ. The CDR3 has 17 residues. CDR3 nucleotides: TGCGCCAGCAGCGTTGACTGGGGGGCTCCCTCGACCTACGAGCAGTACTTC. This codes for CASSVDWGAPSTYEQYF.

The chain recombines TRBV6-1 with TRBJ2-6, with 10 bases lining up with TRBD1. Per germline, CDR1 MNHNS and CDR2 SASEGT. This CDR3 spans 16 amino acids. V lost 4 bases and J lost 2; bases outside the gene matches: 2. As DNA, the CDR3 is TGTGCCAGCAGTGTGACAGGGGGCACTGGGGCCAACGTCCTGACTTTC. The encoded protein is CASSVTGGTGANVLTF.

The chain employs TRBV5-5 and TRBJ1-5; D might be TRBD1 (6 bases). The V end was cut by 0 bases, the J end by 4 bases, with 8 bases between. The germline CDR1 and CDR2 sequences are SGHKS and YYEKEE (reference sequence). CDR3 size: 14 residues. CDR3 DNA sequence: TGTGCCAGCAGCTTGGAGGGGGGGAATCAGCCCCAGCATTTT. Translated: CASSLEGGNQPQHF.

The chain carries TRBV9 and TRBJ1-2; D perhaps matches TRBD1 (5 bases). Germline lookup yields CDR1 SGDLS and CDR2 YYNGEE. V lost 0 bases and J 4 bases, leaving 16 bases between the germline ends. The CDR3 length is 16 residues. The CDR3 DNA reads TGTGCCAGCAGCGTAGAAGCAGGGAGTCTCGTCTATGGCTACACCTTC. Translated: CASSVEAGSLVYGYTF.

This clone was counted only a few times. This chain joins TRBV29-1 and TRBJ2-3; 7 bases line up with TRBD1. Unmatched junction bases numbered 4, after V lost 6 bases and J lost 1 base. CDR1 is SQVTM and CDR2 is ANQGSEA in the germline V gene. The CDR3 consists of 13 residues. The CDR3 sequence is CSVSTGGTDTQYF. The CDR3 DNA reads as TGCAGCGTGTCTACAGGGGGCACAGATACGCAGTATTTT.

The V and J genes are TRBV2 and TRBJ1-3; D remains unclear. Germline V gives CDR1 SNHLY, CDR2 FYNNEI. The CDR3 has 13 amino acids. The V end lost 4 bases, the J end lost 4 bases, and 8 bases lay between the germline ends. The CDR3 loop is CASSGAGGNTIYF. The CDR3 DNA follows: TGTGCCAGCAGTGGGGCCGGAGGAAACACCATATATTTT.

This clone was recorded a few times. The V call is TRBV2, the J call TRBJ2-2; possibly TRBD2 for D (7 bases). The CDR3 is 13 residues long. Per the germline V gene, CDR1 is SNHLY and CDR2 is FYNNEI. Trimming left V 7 bases short and J 6 bases short, with 12 bases between. Here the CDR3 DNA reads TGTGCCAGCAAATTGGGGGGGCCCGGGGAGCTGTTTTTT. The encoded protein is CASKLGGPGELFF.

The CDR3 DNA reads as TGTGCCAGCAGCAAAGGAATACGCGGTAGCTCCTACGAGCAGTACTTC. Its translation: CASSKGIRGSSYEQYF. The chain couples TRBV21-1 to TRBJ2-7; TRBD2, as called in the table, went unchecked against the DNA. TRBV21-1 is a listed pseudogene. The CDR3 contains 16 residues.

Here the CDR3 reads CSVEDWGQGIVGYTF. CDR3 nucleotide sequence: TGCAGCGTTGAGGACTGGGGACAGGGGATCGTTGGCTACACCTTC. The chain has TRBV29-1 and TRBJ1-2; TRBD1 matches at 10 bases. The germline V gene has CDR1 SQVTM and CDR2 ANQGSEA. V shed 3 bases, J shed 7 bases, and the junction held 11 bases outside the gene matches. The CDR3 sequence is 15 residues long.

This sequence joins TRBV5-1 and TRBJ1-1, with no clear D. Trimming removed 5 bases from V and 1 base from J, with 6 bases in between. In germline, CDR1 is SGHRS, CDR2 YFSETQ. This CDR3 is 12 amino acids long. For the CDR3, the DNA is TGCGCCAGCAGACACAAGAACACTGAAGCTTTCTTT. As protein: CASRHKNTEAFF.

The chain employs TRBV7-3 and TRBJ2-7, with 8 bases identical to TRBD1. Germline CDR1 SGHTA, CDR2 FQGTGA. The CDR3 length is 15 residues. With 3 bases clipped from V and 3 bases from J, the junction kept 7 bases outside the gene matches. The DNA for the CDR3 is TGTGCCAGCAGCTTCACCGGGACAGGACTCTACGAGCAGTACTTC. This gives the protein CASSFTGTGLYEQYF. Based on the CDR3 plus reference TRBV7-3 and TRBJ2-7, the full variable domain is GAGVSQTPSNKVTEKGKYVELRCDPISGHTALYWYRQSLGQGPEFLIYFQGTGAADDSGLPNDRFFAVRPEGSVSTLKIQRTERGDSAVYLCASSFTGTGLYEQYFGPGTRLTVT.

This clone was seen a single time. The chain combines TRBV7-9 with TRBJ2-5; 10 bases map to TRBD1. V lost 4 bases and J lost 4; bases outside the gene matches: 6. This CDR3 spans 15 amino acids. The germline V gene has CDR1 SEHNR and CDR2 FQNEAQ (reference sequence). In DNA form, the CDR3 reads TGTGCCAGCAGCTGGACAGGGGGTGCTGGAGAGACCCAGTACTTC. Amino acids: CASSWTGGAGETQYF. The full variable domain, its missing parts supplied by reference TRBV7-9 and TRBJ2-5, is DTGVSQNPRHKITKRGQNVTFRCDPISEHNRLYWYRQTLGQGPEFLTYFQNEAQLEKSRLLSDRFSAERPKGSFSTLEIQRTEQGDSAMYLCASSWTGGAGETQYFGPGTRLLVL.

The chain couples TRBV10-3 to TRBJ1-2; tentative D call: TRBD1 (6 bases). The V gene's germline CDR1 is ENHRY and CDR2 SYGVKD. The CDR3 covers 14 residues. V lost 5 bases to trimming and J lost 2 bases, with 12 bases between them. The CDR3 here is CAISKAGENYGYTF. The CDR3 bases are TGTGCCATCAGTAAAGCAGGGGAAAACTATGGCTACACCTTC.

The genes are TRBV6-5 and TRBJ1-3; 7 bases align to TRBD1. The CDR3 runs to 15 residues. V lost 7 bases and J lost 3; bases outside the gene matches: 9. The V gene's germline CDR1 is MNHEY and CDR2 SVGAGI. Written as DNA, the CDR3 is TGTGCCAGCAAAGCCGACAGGGAGCTTGGAAACACCATATATTTT. Protein product: CASKADRELGNTIYF.

The rearrangement links TRBV2 to TRBJ1-2; D unresolved. This CDR3 comprises 12 residues. Deletions cut 8 bases from V and 4 bases from J, with 11 bases between. CDR1 is SNHLY, CDR2 FYNNEI, per germline. Here the CDR3 reads CASEDGVYGYTF. CDR3 nucleotide sequence: TGTGCCAGCGAAGACGGAGTCTATGGCTACACCTTC.

V and J are TRBV5-1 and TRBJ2-2; 8 positions match TRBD1. The CDR3 length is 14 residues. Germline V CDR1 and CDR2: SGHRS, YFSETQ. Losses at the gene ends were 4 bases for V and 6 bases for J; bases not matched to a gene: 5. The CDR3 protein is CASSPGGRAGELFF. The CDR3 nucleotides read TGCGCCAGCAGCCCAGGGGGCCGTGCCGGGGAGCTGTTTTTT.

This chain uses TRBV7-8 with TRBJ2-3; D unresolved. The germline V gene encodes CDR1 SGHVS and CDR2 FQNEAQ. The length of the CDR3 is 13 residues. Trimming pared 1 base from V and 0 bases from J, leaving 2 bases between. The CDR3 region has the DNA TGTGCCAGCAGCTTAGTAAGCACAGATACGCAGTATTTT. As protein: CASSLVSTDTQYF. The full variable domain, its missing parts supplied by reference TRBV7-8 and TRBJ2-3, is GAGVSQSPRYKVAKRGQDVALRCDPISGHVSLFWYQQALGQGPEFLTYFQNEAQLDKSGLPSDRFFAERPEGSVSTLKIQRTQQEDSAVYLCASSLVSTDTQYFGPGTRLTVL.

As concerns this clone: The CDR3 end shows no conserved phenylalanine or tryptophan, and so a read error is likely. The V and J genes are TRBV14 and TRBJ1-6; D remains ambiguous. The CDR3 is 15 amino acids. Per germline, CDR1 SGHDN and CDR2 FVKESK. Deletions cut 2 bases from V and 4 bases from J, with 9 bases between. The CDR3, as DNA: TGTGCCAGCAGCCAAAGACCGGGGTATAATTCACCCCTCCACCTT. Its translation is CASSQRPGYNSPLHL.